This record concerns one TCR beta chain sequence. The sample comes from a study of CD8 T cells in Susac syndrome. Random hexamers served to reverse transcribe roughly 0.45 to 1 ug RNA. The method of amplification for TCR beta CDR3 was immunoSEQ multiplex PCR, covering 54 Vbeta and 13 Jbeta. TCRdb ran MiXCR on the immunoSEQ multiplex PCR reads and lists one entry per CDR3 protein. The repertoire holds about 47,000 distinct CDR3 sequences, with nearly 95% as singletons. Germline assignment: CDR1 SEHNR and CDR2 FQNEAQ (reference sequence). The CDR3 is 16 amino acids. V dropped 1 base and J dropped 0 bases, with 11 bases sitting between them. Sequencing targeted TCR beta in blood CD8+ and CD4+ T cells.

The sequencing sample was made of CD8+ T cells from PBMCs. The TCR sequence derives from a human donor in good health. V and J are TRBV7-9 and TRBJ2-3, with D possibly being TRBD2 (6 bases). The CDR3 DNA is TGTGCCAGCAGCTTAGTGATAGCGGTTAGCACAGATACGCAGTATTTT. It specifies CASSLVIAVSTDTQYF.